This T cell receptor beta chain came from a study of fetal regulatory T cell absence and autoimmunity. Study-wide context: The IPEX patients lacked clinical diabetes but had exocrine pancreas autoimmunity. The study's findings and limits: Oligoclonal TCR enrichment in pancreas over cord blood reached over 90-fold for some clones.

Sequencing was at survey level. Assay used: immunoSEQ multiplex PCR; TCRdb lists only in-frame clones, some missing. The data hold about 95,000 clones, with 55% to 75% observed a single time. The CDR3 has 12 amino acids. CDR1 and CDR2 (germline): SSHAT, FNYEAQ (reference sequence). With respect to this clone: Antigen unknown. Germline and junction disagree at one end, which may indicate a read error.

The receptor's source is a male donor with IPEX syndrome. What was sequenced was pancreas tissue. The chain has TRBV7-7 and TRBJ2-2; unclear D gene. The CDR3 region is CASSNLAGELFF. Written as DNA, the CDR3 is TGTGCTAGCAGCAACCTCGCCGGGGAGCTGTTTTTT.